This T cell receptor beta chain was identified during a study of regulatory T cells in long-lasting Graves disease. Time point indicated: newly diagnosed GD, antithyroid drugs for less than 3 months. There was RNA extracted from PBMCs, and the TCR library was made from it. Study-wide results and caveats: Persistent disease showed a preference for TRBV28, TRBJ1-2 and TRBJ2-5.

Concerning this clonotype itself: Its antigen is still unknown.

Construction of the TCR beta libraries employed iRepertoire HTBI primers in conjunction with Arm-PCR of CDR3 regions. TCRdb reanalysed the multiplex PCR reads using MiXCR and keeps one entry per CDR3 protein. The table shows approximately 440,000 distinct CDR3 sequences, with 15% to 20% occurring only once. Trimming cost V 7 bases and J 6 bases; bases outside gene matches: 7. Germline lookup yields CDR1 WSHSY and CDR2 SAAADI. CDR3 length equals 13 residues. These records were also assigned to another study, of T cells in Graves' hyperthyroidism and ophthalmopathy. That investigation notes: An initial round of RT-PCR targeting the TCR CDR3 relied on the HTBI primer set. In the blood, most expanded thyroid clonotypes above 0.001 appeared as well.

The chain carries TRBV10-2 and TRBJ2-3, with 7 bases matching TRBD2. This receptor was identified in a man between 35 and 55 years old with Graves disease. Sequenced here: peripheral blood mononuclear cells (PBMCs), sampled at new diagnosis, from a patient treated with antithyroid drugs. This CDR3 is CASTGGSIDTQYF. The CDR3 region has the DNA TGCGCCAGCACCGGCGGGAGTATTGATACGCAGTATTTT.